Below, 25 T cell receptor beta chains from the same sample are listed, as sequenced in a study of blood T cell repertoires in COVID-19. The table came from immunoSEQ multiplex PCR; TCRdb's copy has only in-frame clones and leaves some out. Of a few hundred thousand clones listed, 85% were seen once; the top ten hold around 7.2%. The sequenced sample was peripheral blood. Receptor source: a human donor in a cohort sampled during active COVID-19.

This chain connects TRBV29-1 to TRBJ2-7, with TRBD1 matching 7 bases. From germline, CDR1 is SQVTM and CDR2 ANQGSEA. The V segment lost 4 bases and the J segment 0 bases; nucleotides outside the gene matches: 3. The CDR3 is 13 residues long. The CDR3 nucleotides are TGCAGCGTTGTCCGGGACAGCTCCTACGAGCAGTACTTC. Translated, it gives CSVVRDSSYEQYF.

The chain joins TRBV7-3 to TRBJ2-2; perhaps TRBD1 as D (5 bases). The germline V and J ends were trimmed by 2 bases and 9 bases, with 10 bases remaining between them. This CDR3 has 13 amino acids. Germline V CDR1 and CDR2: SGHTA, FQGTGA. The CDR3 here is CASSLQGARELFF. CDR3 nucleotide sequence: TGTGCCAGCAGCTTACAAGGGGCTCGGGAGCTGTTTTTT.

The V call is TRBV5-6, the J call TRBJ2-5; TRBD1 aligns across 7 bases. The V gene's germline CDR1 is SGHDT and CDR2 YYEEEE. The CDR3 has 13 amino acids. With 2 bases clipped from V and 5 bases from J, the junction kept 3 bases outside the gene matches. This chain's CDR3 is CASSLDRAETQYF. CDR3 DNA: TGTGCCAGCAGCTTAGACAGGGCGGAGACCCAGTACTTC.

As to this clone: Other DNA sequences of this sample code for an identical CDR3. The chain is built from TRBV24-1 and TRBJ1-1; the match to TRBD1 covers 8 bases. Germline V CDR1 and CDR2: KGHDR, SFDVKD. The V and J ends lost 4 bases and 4 bases, in that order; junction bases with no gene match: 4. CDR3 length: 14 amino acids. This CDR3 is CATSDPGQGTEAFF. As DNA, the CDR3 is TGTGCCACCAGTGACCCCGGACAGGGCACTGAAGCTTTCTTT.

As concerns this clone: The same CDR3 arises from other DNA sequences in this sample as well. This rearrangement joins TRBV5-1 to TRBJ2-7; TRBD1 matches 9 bases. CDR3 length: 14 residues. CDR1 is SGHRS and CDR2 is YFSETQ in the germline V gene. The V gene end was trimmed by 2 bases and the J gene end by 5 bases; junction bases not matched to a gene: 5. As DNA, the CDR3 is TGCGCCAGCAGCTTTCAGACAGGGGGGGACGAGCAGTACTTC. Translated: CASSFQTGGDEQYF.

The rearrangement links TRBV7-9 to TRBJ2-7, with TRBD1 identical over 9 bases. Germline-derived CDR1 and CDR2 are SEHNR and FQNEAQ (reference sequence). The trim removed 5 bases at V and 6 bases at J, leaving 11 bases unmatched. CDR3 length: 15 residues. DNA of the CDR3: TGTGCCAGCAGCGCCCCAGGGGGACAGGGCTCCGAGCAGTACTTC. It translates to CASSAPGGQGSEQYF.

V and J are TRBV19 and TRBJ1-4; D perhaps matches TRBD1 (5 bases). Trimming took off 3 bases at V and 8 bases at J, with 19 bases between the two ends. There are 16 residues in the CDR3. Germline CDR1 LNHDA, CDR2 SQIVND (reference sequence). In DNA form, the CDR3 reads TGTGCCAGTAGTATCGGAGGTCGGCCGGGGGTAGAAAAACTGTTTTTT. Amino acid sequence: CASSIGGRPGVEKLFF.

Comment on this clone: The identical CDR3 is also encoded by other nucleotide sequences in the sample. The J gene is TRBJ2-1, the V gene TRBV2; D perhaps matches TRBD2 (7 bases). The CDR3 is 13 amino acids. Germline V gene data show CDR1 as SNHLY and CDR2 as FYNNEI. Trimming pared 6 bases from V and 2 bases from J, leaving 8 bases between. CDR3 protein: CASRGGAYNEQFF. The CDR3 DNA is TGTGCCAGCAGAGGGGGGGCCTACAATGAGCAGTTCTTC.

The chain has TRBV19 and TRBJ2-2; D is ambiguous. The CDR3 is made up of 15 amino acids. CDR1 and CDR2 from the germline V gene are LNHDA and SQIVND (reference sequence). Trimming pared 5 bases from V and 2 bases from J, leaving 12 bases between. The CDR3 region has the DNA TGTGCCAGTAGTTCCAGGTTCCTTAACACCGGGGAGCTGTTTTTT. Translated: CASSSRFLNTGELFF.

The chain has TRBV29-1 and TRBJ2-1; D not resolved. CDR1 is SQVTM and CDR2 is ANQGSEA in the germline V gene. Between the trimmed V and J ends, which lost 6 bases and 0 bases, there was a span of 6 bases. The CDR3 has 12 residues. The CDR3 protein is CSVRHSYNEQFF. In DNA, the CDR3 is TGCAGCGTGAGACACTCCTACAATGAGCAGTTCTTC.

The chain uses TRBV6-5 and TRBJ1-3; D not resolved. Trimming cost V 8 bases and J 1 base, with 6 bases left between them. CDR1 and CDR2 (germline): MNHEY, SVGAGI. This CDR3 contains 12 residues. DNA for the CDR3: TGTGCCAGCGGGAGTTCTGGAAACACCATATATTTT. It is translated as CASGSSGNTIYF.

J is TRBJ1-6 and V is TRBV19; 7 positions agree with TRBD1. Losses at the gene ends were 5 bases for V and 11 bases for J; bases not matched to a gene: 3. In germline, CDR1 is LNHDA, CDR2 SQIVND (reference sequence). The CDR3 has 12 amino acids. CDR3 amino acids: CASSWQGAPLHF. The CDR3 region has the DNA TGTGCCAGTAGTTGGCAGGGGGCACCCCTCCACTTT.

The rearrangement uses TRBV30 and TRBJ2-2, with TRBD1 identical over 7 bases. Unmatched junction bases numbered 6, after V lost 0 bases and J lost 2 bases. CDR3 size: 16 residues. Germline V gene data show CDR1 as GTSNPN and CDR2 as SVGIG (reference sequence). The CDR3 spells CAWSVQGQINTGELFF. The CDR3 DNA follows: TGTGCCTGGAGTGTACAGGGACAGATAAACACCGGGGAGCTGTTTTTT.

The CDR3 here is CASSETGQTDQPQHF. CDR3 nucleotide sequence: TGCGCCAGCAGTGAGACAGGACAGACCGATCAGCCCCAGCATTTT. This chain joins TRBV10-1 and TRBJ1-5; D perhaps matches TRBD1 (6 bases). The CDR3 has 15 amino acids. Germline lookup yields CDR1 WNHNN and CDR2 SYGVQD (reference sequence). V was pared by 2 bases and J by 5 bases, with 13 bases between.

The chain carries TRBV12-3 or TRBV12-4 and TRBJ2-7, with a possible D match to TRBD2 (6 bases). This CDR3 contains 12 residues. Trimming stripped 8 bases from V and 3 bases from J, with 11 bases between. The CDR3 sequence: CASLGGNYEQYF. In DNA, the CDR3 is TGTGCCAGCTTGGGGGGAAACTACGAGCAGTACTTC.

The V call is TRBV24-1, the J call TRBJ2-1; 9 bases agree with TRBD1. Germline lookup yields CDR1 KGHDR and CDR2 SFDVKD. The CDR3 totals 15 residues. The trim removed 2 bases at V and 5 bases at J, leaving 3 bases unmatched. The CDR3 DNA sequence: TGTGCCACCAGTGATTCCCGGACAGGGGACAATGAGCAGTTCTTC. This gives the protein CATSDSRTGDNEQFF.

Here the CDR3 reads CASSARTSESTDTQYF. The CDR3 DNA is TGTGCCAGCAGCGCACGGACTAGCGAGTCCACAGATACGCAGTATTTT. The chain employs TRBV7-9 and TRBJ2-3; 9 bases fit TRBD2. J was trimmed by 2 bases and V by 5 bases; bases with no gene match: 8. CDR3 size: 16 residues. The V gene's germline CDR1 is SEHNR and CDR2 FQNEAQ (reference sequence).

V and J are TRBV5-1 and TRBJ1-6; possible D gene TRBD1, 5 bases. This CDR3 spans 16 amino acids. Deletions cut 3 bases from V and 3 bases from J, with 13 bases between. Germline loops: CDR1 SGHRS, CDR2 YFSETQ. The CDR3 DNA reads as TGCGCCAGCAGCTCTGGCTTGGGGGGCTATAATTCACCCCTCCACTTT. The encoded protein is CASSSGLGGYNSPLHF.

This clone was observed a handful of times. The rearrangement links TRBV18 to TRBJ1-2; 8 bases agree with TRBD1. CDR3 length: 14 amino acids. The germline V gene encodes CDR1 KGHSH and CDR2 LQKENI. J gave up 7 bases and V 6 bases, and 10 bases lay outside the gene matches. CDR3 in DNA: TGTGCCAGCTCGCGTAGGACAGGGCAAGGTGGCTACACCTTC. It is translated as CASSRRTGQGGYTF.

The rearrangement links TRBV10-2 to TRBJ2-3; possibly TRBD1 for D (6 bases). The CDR3 covers 14 residues. Germline CDR1 and CDR2: WSHSY and SAAADI. Trimming cost V 8 bases and J 4 bases, with 16 bases left between them. The CDR3 bases are TGCGCCAGCGACAGGACGGCATACCCAGATACGCAGTATTTT. It translates to CASDRTAYPDTQYF.

The chain links TRBV7-9 to TRBJ2-1, with 12 bases matching TRBD2. Per germline, CDR1 SEHNR and CDR2 FQNEAQ (reference sequence). The CDR3 is 14 residues long. V lost 0 bases, J lost 10 bases, and 1 base stayed unmatched. CDR3 in amino acids: CASSLAGLAGEQFF. The CDR3 DNA is TGTGCCAGCAGCTTAGCCGGACTAGCGGGGGAGCAGTTCTTC.

The chain is built from TRBV2 and TRBJ2-3; D is ambiguous. CDR3 length equals 14 residues. Germline loops: CDR1 SNHLY, CDR2 FYNNEI. Trimming removed 3 bases from V and 2 bases from J, with 9 bases in between. For the CDR3, the DNA is TGTGCCAGCAGTGATTGGCGGTCCACAGATACGCAGTATTTT. It codes for CASSDWRSTDTQYF.

The CDR3 loop is CASSQVETSDIQYF. CDR3 nucleotides: TGTGCCAGCAGCCAAGTGGAGACTAGCGACATTCAGTACTTC. This sequence joins TRBV3-1 (or the pseudogene TRBV3-2) and TRBJ2-4; 8 positions agree with TRBD2. The CDR3 consists of 14 residues. J gave up 8 bases and V 1 base, and 4 bases lay outside the gene matches. Per germline, CDR1 LGHDT and CDR2 YNNKEL (reference sequence).

The V and J genes are TRBV5-4 and TRBJ2-3; 9 bases fit TRBD2. CDR1 and CDR2 (germline): SGHNT, YYREEE (reference sequence). J was trimmed by 6 bases and V by 7 bases; bases with no gene match: 12. The CDR3 consists of 15 residues. The CDR3 region has the DNA TGTGCCAGCCGGAGCGGGCGGGGGGGTTCGGATACGCAGTATTTT. Its protein is CASRSGRGGSDTQYF.

The J gene is TRBJ1-5, the V gene TRBV7-9, with D possibly being TRBD1 (5 bases). The CDR3 contains 13 residues. Trimming removed 5 bases at V and 1 base at J, with 6 bases between. Per the germline V gene, CDR1 is SEHNR and CDR2 is FQNEAQ (reference sequence). CDR3 amino acids: CASSQGSNQPQHF. Here the CDR3 DNA reads TGTGCCAGCAGCCAGGGAAGCAATCAGCCCCAGCATTTT.